The clone carrying this TCR beta chain occurred once. This specimen comes from a study of blood T cell repertoires in COVID-19. Study background: Italy, Spain and the United States were the sources of the convalescent and acute COVID-19 samples. The cDNA or gDNA used as material had been derived from T cells, B-cell-depleted T cells, or PBMCs.

Generated by immunoSEQ multiplex PCR, the TCRdb table keeps only in-frame clones and is missing some. The table has more than 150,000 clones, approximately 80% seen once. V lost 5 bases, J lost 4 bases, and 14 bases lay in between. The CDR3 contains 15 residues. Germline CDR1 and CDR2: LNHNV and YYDKDF (reference sequence). Participant age was about 18 to 95 years, and participants resided in fewer than 30 US areas. Cohort assignment relied on participant-reported clinical history. This clonotype was sampled from a man in his 60s who had been exposed to COVID-19. The chain has TRBV15 and TRBJ2-2; perhaps TRBD1 as D (6 bases). The sequencing sample was made of PBMCs or T cells enriched from blood (not recorded which). CDR3 in amino acids: CATSPYQGSTGELFF. The CDR3 nucleotides read TGTGCCACCAGCCCTTACCAGGGGAGCACCGGGGAGCTGTTTTTT.